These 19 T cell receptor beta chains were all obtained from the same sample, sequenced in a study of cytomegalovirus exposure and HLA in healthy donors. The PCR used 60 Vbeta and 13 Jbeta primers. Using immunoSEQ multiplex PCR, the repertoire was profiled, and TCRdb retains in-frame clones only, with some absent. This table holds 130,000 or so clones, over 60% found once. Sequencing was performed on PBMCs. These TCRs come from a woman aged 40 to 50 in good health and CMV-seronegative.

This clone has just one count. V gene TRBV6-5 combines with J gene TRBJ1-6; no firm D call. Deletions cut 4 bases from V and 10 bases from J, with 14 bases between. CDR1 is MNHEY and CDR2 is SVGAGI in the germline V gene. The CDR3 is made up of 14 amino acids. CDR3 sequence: CASSFRGAGSPLHF. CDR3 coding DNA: TGTGCCAGCAGTTTTCGGGGAGCTGGATCACCCCTCCACTTT.

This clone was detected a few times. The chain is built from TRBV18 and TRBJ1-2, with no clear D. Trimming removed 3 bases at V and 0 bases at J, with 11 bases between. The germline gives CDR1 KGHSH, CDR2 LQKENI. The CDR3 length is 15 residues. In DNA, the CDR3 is TGTGCCAGCTCACCCCTAAGTGAGACTAACTATGGCTACACCTTC. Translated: CASSPLSETNYGYTF.

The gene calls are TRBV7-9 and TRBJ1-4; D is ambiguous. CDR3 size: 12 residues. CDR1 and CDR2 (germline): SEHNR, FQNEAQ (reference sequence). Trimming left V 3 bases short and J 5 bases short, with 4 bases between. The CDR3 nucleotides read TGTGCCAGCAGCTTCTTGAATGAAAAACTGTTTTTT. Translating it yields CASSFLNEKLFF.

The CDR3 spells CASSESPSRGTEAFF. Written as DNA, the CDR3 is TGCGCCAGCAGTGAAAGCCCCAGTCGGGGCACTGAAGCTTTCTTT. The chain employs TRBV10-1 and TRBJ1-1; the D is unclear. CDR3 length equals 15 residues. V dropped 3 bases and J dropped 4 bases, with 15 bases sitting between them. Germline CDR1 WNHNN, CDR2 SYGVQD (reference sequence).

CDR3 amino acids: CASSPQEGEADTQYF. The CDR3 DNA is TGTGCCAGCTCACCACAGGAAGGGGAGGCAGATACGCAGTATTTT. The V call is TRBV18, the J call TRBJ2-3, with TRBD2 as a possible D gene (6 bases). Germline V CDR1 and CDR2: KGHSH, LQKENI. The V gene lost 1 base and the J gene lost 4 bases, with 12 bases spanning the gap. This CDR3 is 15 amino acids long.

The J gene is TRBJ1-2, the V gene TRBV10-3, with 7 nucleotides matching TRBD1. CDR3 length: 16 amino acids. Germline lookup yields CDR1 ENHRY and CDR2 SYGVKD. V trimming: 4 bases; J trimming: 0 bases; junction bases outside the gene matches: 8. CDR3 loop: CAISALSTGSNYGYTF. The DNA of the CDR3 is TGTGCCATCAGTGCACTTTCGACAGGGTCTAACTATGGCTACACCTTC.

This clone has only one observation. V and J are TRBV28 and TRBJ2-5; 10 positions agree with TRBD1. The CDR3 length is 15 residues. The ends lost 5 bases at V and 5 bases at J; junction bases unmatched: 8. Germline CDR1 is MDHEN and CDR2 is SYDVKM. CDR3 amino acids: CASSLPGQGGETQYF. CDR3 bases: TGTGCCAGCAGTCTACCCGGACAGGGGGGGGAGACCCAGTACTTC.

This chain's CDR3 is CASSTAGHQPQHF. In nucleotides, the CDR3 is TGTGCCAGCAGTACCGCAGGTCATCAGCCCCAGCATTTT. The rearrangement uses TRBV28 and TRBJ1-5; D not resolved. Trimming took 5 bases from V and 5 from J, leaving 10 bases between them. Germline assignment: CDR1 MDHEN and CDR2 SYDVKM. The CDR3 runs to 13 residues.

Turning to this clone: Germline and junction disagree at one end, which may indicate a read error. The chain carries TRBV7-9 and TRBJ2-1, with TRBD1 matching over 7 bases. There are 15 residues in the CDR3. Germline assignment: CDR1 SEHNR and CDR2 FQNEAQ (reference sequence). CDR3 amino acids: CSSSLRQGPYNEQFF. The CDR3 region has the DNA TGTTCCAGCAGCCTTCGACAGGGACCGTACAATGAGCAGTTCTTC.

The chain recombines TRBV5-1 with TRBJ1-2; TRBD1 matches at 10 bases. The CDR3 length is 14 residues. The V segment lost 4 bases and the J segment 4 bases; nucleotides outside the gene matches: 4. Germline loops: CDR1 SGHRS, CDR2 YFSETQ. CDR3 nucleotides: TGCGCCAGCAGCACCGGGACAGGGGTCTATGGCTACACCTTC. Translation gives CASSTGTGVYGYTF.

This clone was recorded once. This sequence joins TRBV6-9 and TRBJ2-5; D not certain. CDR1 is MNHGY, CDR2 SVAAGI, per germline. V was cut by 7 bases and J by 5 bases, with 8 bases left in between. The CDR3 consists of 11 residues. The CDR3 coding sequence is TGTGCCAGCAACTCTTGGGAGACCCAGTACTTC. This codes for CASNSWETQYF.

The CDR3 region is CASSGQANSPLHF. The CDR3 DNA follows: TGTGCCAGCAGTGGCCAGGCAAATTCACCCCTCCACTTT. The V call is TRBV2, the J call TRBJ1-6, with D uncertain. Germline assignment: CDR1 SNHLY and CDR2 FYNNEI. Trimming shortened V by 4 bases and J by 7 bases, and 8 bases separated the two germline ends. This CDR3 spans 13 amino acids.

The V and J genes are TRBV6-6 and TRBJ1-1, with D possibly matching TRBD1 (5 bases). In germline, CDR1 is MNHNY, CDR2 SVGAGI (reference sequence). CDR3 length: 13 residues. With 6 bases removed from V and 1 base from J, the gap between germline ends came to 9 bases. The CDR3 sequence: CASSPGGNTEAFF. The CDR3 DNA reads TGTGCCAGCAGCCCGGGGGGGAACACTGAAGCTTTCTTT.

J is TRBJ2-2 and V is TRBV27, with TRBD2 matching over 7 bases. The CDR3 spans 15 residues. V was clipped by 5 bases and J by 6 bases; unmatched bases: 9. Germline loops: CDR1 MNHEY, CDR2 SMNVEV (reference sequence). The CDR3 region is CASSRASGIPGELFF. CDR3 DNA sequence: TGTGCCAGCAGTCGAGCCAGCGGGATCCCCGGGGAGCTGTTTTTT.

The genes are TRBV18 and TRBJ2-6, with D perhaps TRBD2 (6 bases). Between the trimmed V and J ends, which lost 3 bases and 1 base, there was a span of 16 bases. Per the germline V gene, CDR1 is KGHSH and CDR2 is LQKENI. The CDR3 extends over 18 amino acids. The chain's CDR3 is CASSPPGLGGSGANVLTF. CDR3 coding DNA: TGTGCCAGCTCACCGCCCGGTCTCGGGGGATCTGGGGCCAACGTCCTGACTTTC.

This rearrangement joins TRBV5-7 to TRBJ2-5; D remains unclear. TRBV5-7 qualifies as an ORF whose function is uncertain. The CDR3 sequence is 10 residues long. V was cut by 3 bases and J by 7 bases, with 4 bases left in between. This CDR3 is CASSSGTQYF. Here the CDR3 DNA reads TGTGCCAGCAGCTCCGGGACCCAGTACTTC.

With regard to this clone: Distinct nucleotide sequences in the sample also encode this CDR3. The CDR3 nucleotides are TGTGCCAGCAGCTTCGGGGACAGGCAAGAGACCCAGTACTTC. Amino acid sequence: CASSFGDRQETQYF. This chain joins TRBV5-5 and TRBJ2-5, with 8 positions matching TRBD1. Germline V gives CDR1 SGHKS, CDR2 YYEKEE (reference sequence). V dropped 2 bases and J dropped 2; count of bases not matched to a gene: 2. This CDR3 region has 14 residues.

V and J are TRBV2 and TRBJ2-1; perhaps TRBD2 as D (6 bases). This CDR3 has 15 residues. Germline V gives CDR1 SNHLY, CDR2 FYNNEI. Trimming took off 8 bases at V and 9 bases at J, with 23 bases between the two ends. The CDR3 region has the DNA TGTGCCAGCCAGGTCGAGGGACTTTCCGCTGGTGAGCAGTTCTTC. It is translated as CASQVEGLSAGEQFF.

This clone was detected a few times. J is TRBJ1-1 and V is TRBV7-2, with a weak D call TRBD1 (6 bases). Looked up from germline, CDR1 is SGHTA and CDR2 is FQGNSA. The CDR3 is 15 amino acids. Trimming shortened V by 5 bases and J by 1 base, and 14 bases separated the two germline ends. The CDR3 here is CASSPQGFGNTEAFF. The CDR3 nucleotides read TGTGCCAGCAGCCCCCAGGGGTTCGGGAACACTGAAGCTTTCTTT.